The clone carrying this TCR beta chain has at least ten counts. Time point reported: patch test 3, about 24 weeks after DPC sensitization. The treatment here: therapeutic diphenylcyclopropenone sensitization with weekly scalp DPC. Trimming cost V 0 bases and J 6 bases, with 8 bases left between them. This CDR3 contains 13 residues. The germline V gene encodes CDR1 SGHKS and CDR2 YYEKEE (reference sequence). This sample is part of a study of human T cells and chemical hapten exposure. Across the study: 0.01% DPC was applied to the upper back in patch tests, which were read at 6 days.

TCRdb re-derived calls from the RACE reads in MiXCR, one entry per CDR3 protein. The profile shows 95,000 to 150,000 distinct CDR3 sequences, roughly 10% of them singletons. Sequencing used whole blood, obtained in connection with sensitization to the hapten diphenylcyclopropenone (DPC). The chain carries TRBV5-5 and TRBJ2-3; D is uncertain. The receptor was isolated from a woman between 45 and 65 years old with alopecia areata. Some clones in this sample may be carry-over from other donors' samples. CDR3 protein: CASSLGRVDTQYF. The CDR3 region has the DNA TGTGCCAGCAGCTTGGGGCGAGTGGATACGCAGTATTTT. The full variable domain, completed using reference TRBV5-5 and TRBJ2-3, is DAGVTQSPTHLIKTRGQQVTLRCSPISGHKSVSWYQQVLGQGPQFIFQYYEKEERGRGNFPDRFSARQFPNYSSELNVNALLLGDSALYLCASSLGRVDTQYFGPGTRLTVL.